These T cell receptor beta chains were read from a single sample in a study of regulatory T cells in long-lasting Graves disease. TCRdb processed the multiplex PCR reads anew with MiXCR; each CDR3 protein has one entry. The sample contains around 250,000 distinct CDR3 sequences, 20% of which appear only once. The sample consisted of peripheral blood mononuclear cells (PBMCs), taken at new diagnosis, from a patient treated with antithyroid drugs. The receptors stem from a female donor with Graves disease. The CDR3 runs from the conserved cysteine through the conserved F or W. Each record gives: V gene, CDR3 protein.

V: TRBV2
CDR3: CASRVTSGHTDAQYF

V: TRBV7-2
CDR3: CASSLGFHGEGTDTQYF

V: TRBV20-1
CDR3: CSARDGAGGYEQYF

V: TRBV19
CDR3: CASSDRLAYEQYF

V: TRBV6-2/TRBV6-3
CDR3: CASSEGPWRGLNNEQFF

V: TRBV12-5
CDR3: CASGSGQVLEKLFF

V: TRBV7-9
CDR3: CASSGGGGSYEQYF

V: TRBV7-3
CDR3: CASSESGRAPYNEQFF

V: TRBV9
CDR3: CASSQEGQNQETQYF

V: TRBV6-2/TRBV6-3
CDR3: CASSFSGGSYNSPLHF

V: TRBV20-1
CDR3: CSATPTSGRALGDTQYF

V: TRBV5-6
CDR3: CASSLGPHVETQHF

V: TRBV11-2
CDR3: CASSLDTKQGASGELFF

V: TRBV13
CDR3: CASSHGSGRALRTDTQYF

V: TRBV6-1
CDR3: CASSPRRTGSDTQYF

V: TRBV12-3/TRBV12-4
CDR3: CASAQERDVTGELFF

V: TRBV6-1
CDR3: CASSAVLGTNEKLFF

V: TRBV18
CDR3: CASSPPSRSYEQYF

V: TRBV19
CDR3: CASSPGVVSGMQETQYF

V: TRBV10-3
CDR3: CAISPRGQGYEQYF

V: TRBV11-3
CDR3: CASSAGPNFSDTQYF

V: TRBV7-9
CDR3: CASSQGAGGQDTQYF

V: TRBV6-1
CDR3: CASRIGGSTYNEQFF

V: TRBV5-1
CDR3: CASRGGVGEDNEQFF

V: TRBV24-1
CDR3: CATSDSGTREVGQFF

V: TRBV27
CDR3: CASRTGTGVSGANVLTF

V: TRBV25-1
CDR3: CASSEPSSLYEQCF

V: TRBV6-5
CDR3: CASSYVAGTDTQYF

V: TRBV27
CDR3: CASSPYGDRIDGYTF

V: TRBV20-1
CDR3: CSAPPGGGSGYTF

V: TRBV3-1
CDR3: CASSQGLAWTYNEQFF

V: TRBV6-1
CDR3: CASSASTGNTIYF

V: TRBV12-5
CDR3: CASGGGQGWKTQYF

V: TRBV5-1
CDR3: CASSLTGDSTDTQYF

V: TRBV27
CDR3: CASTSATLYLSSSGANVLTF

V: TRBV19
CDR3: CASSIGGDTQYF

V: TRBV6-9
CDR3: CASSYGGGPINYGYTF

V: TRBV2
CDR3: CASSDTGEGDRGYNEQFF

V: TRBV10-2
CDR3: CASSEFRLAGGAANTGELFF

V: TRBV27
CDR3: CASSFSRGGTGELFF

V: TRBV5-6
CDR3: CAGSLGSWGTDTQYF

V: TRBV3-2
CDR3: CASSQGPRTHYGYTF

V: TRBV5-4
CDR3: CASSLGGTVNTGELFF

V: TRBV15
CDR3: CATSRQDYEQYF

V: TRBV7-2
CDR3: CASGDRAHSPLHF

V: TRBV12-3/TRBV12-4
CDR3: CASRAVGLIDTQYF

V: TRBV3-2
CDR3: CASIGPRDTGELFF